This TCR beta chain was identified during a study of shared clonotypes between healthy human individuals (TCRdb year 2020). For the study in its entirety: Three men and a couple of women, aged 18 to 49 years, made up the cohort. To increase sequencing depth and limit assay-specific biases, TCR repertoire library preparation and sequencing were carried out by different laboratories using diverse techniques. The study deeply sequenced blood TCR repertoires of five healthy adults to estimate repertoire size and the extent of clonotype sharing between individuals. Leukapheresis yielded between about 0.94 and 8.9 billion PBMCs per donor. For each donor, three plates each were used for CD4 naive and CD4 memory, two plates were used for CD8 naive, and one plate was used for CD8 memory. The study at large found these results: Across four donors, about 4.5% of naive CD4, 3% to 4% of naive CD8, about 2.3% of memory CD4, and about 0.4% of memory CD8 clonotypes were shared. Incomplete sequencing was indicated by rarefaction of sorted-subset datasets, despite the large sequencing depth. Sampling was restricted to blood, and TCR repertoires in tissue are likely to differ from TCR repertoires in blood. Because the study included only a small number of donors, the genetic and exposure-history diversity represented was limited. Estimated clonotype richness was generally larger for naive than for memory subsets. Pairwise subsampling indicated that sequencing depth was expected to affect the degree of clonotype sharing among donors. Compared with non-shared clonotypes, the clonotypes found in all four sorted-subset donors had higher generation probabilities.

TCR CDR3 regions were amplified from genomic DNA by multiplex PCR using the deep immunoSEQ assay. Genomic DNA extracted from each cell subset was distributed evenly over all wells of several immunoSEQ 96-well plates, and each plate served as one replicate. Each replicate PCR for sorted subsets received about 210 ng genomic DNA, equal to about 30,000 T cell genomes. Purified libraries were quantified with a Qubit 3.0 fluorometer, sized on a Bioanalyzer 2100, and re-quantified with the KAPA Library Quantification kit. Every immunoSEQ 96-well plate was sequenced on a dedicated single-read 150-cycle Illumina NextSeq 550 flow cell. The original pipeline was this. Because only junctional sequences without quality scores were contained in the immunoSEQ output, filtering matching that applied to full-length reads could not be performed. To assign V/J genes and CDR3, sequences were annotated against IMGT germline references using PyIR, a Python wrapper for IgBLAST v1.9. Reads with weak V/J assignments (E-value above 1e-6), missing CDR3, stop codons, out-of-frame junctions, or ambiguous translated residues were removed. V3J clonotypes were defined as sequences sharing the same inferred V gene, J gene, and CDR3 amino acid sequence. Percentage overlap between repertoires was calculated by dividing the number of shared unique clonotypes by the size of the smaller repertoire. Repertoire richness was assessed with RTK rarefaction, the Chao1 estimator, and Recon v2.1 estimates of unobserved clonotypes. For all TCRbeta clonotypes obtained by the gDNA method from several donors, generation probabilities were computed with OLGA. TCRdb retrieved this table from immuneACCESS and kept in-frame rearrangements only. Not all clones are present; in checked studies, unresolved V genes account for under half, and no reason is known for the remainder. V and J calls and clone size follow that table, whereas D and trimming were derived from the DNA. This sample holds roughly 1.4 million clones; approximately 98.5% were observed only once. Around 0.38% of the sample lies in the top ten.

V and J lose 5 bases and 4 bases, and a span of 11 bases separates them. The CDR3 starts with the cysteine, ends with the phenylalanine, and has 13 residues. This entry keeps only the CDR3 DNA: 39 bases, framed from base 1. As encoded in the germline V gene, CDR1 is LGHNA while CDR2 is YNFKEQ. The donors were healthy, HIV-negative adults who had no recently reported acute infections or vaccinations. Every donor was a Caucasian adult residing in Nashville, Tennessee, USA. CD4+ T cells were enriched by magnetic negative selection; naive cells were then positively selected on CD45RA, and the negative fraction formed the memory subset. Blood was obtained by leukapheresis, after which PBMCs were separated by Ficoll-Histopaque density gradient centrifugation and cryopreserved in liquid nitrogen vapor phase. Analytical flow cytometry was used to check the purity and quantity of each magnetically sorted T cell population. Each sorted fraction had its genomic DNA isolated and then quantified by UV absorbance on a Nanodrop 2000c.

A note on this clone: The antigen it recognizes is unknown. Per-base quality was not reported, and no clone a single base away is much larger than it.

The chain links TRBV4-2 with TRBJ1-2, with the D gene not confidently named. The receptor comes from a young man in good health. Sequencing was carried out using naive CD4+ T cells sorted from blood. The sample's cell subset or site label, in plain terms: CD45RA+ positively selected. CDR3 sequence: CASSRDTLYGYTF. The bases read TGTGCCAGCAGCAGAGACACCCTCTATGGCTACACCTTC.